Listed below are T cell receptor beta chains from one sample, sequenced in a study of shared T cell receptors in the human thymus. Profiling relied on immunoSEQ multiplex PCR, and the TCRdb table lists in-frame clones only, not all of them. The table includes some 700,000 clones, more than 75% detected once. These records were also assigned to another study, of human thymus T cells.

The sequencing sample was made of thymocytes. Every receptor here comes from a boy under three years old with a congenital heart defect. The CDR3 runs from the conserved cysteine through the conserved F or W. Fields, in order: clone size, D gene, J gene, CDR3 length, V gene, CDR3 DNA, CDR3 protein. A D gene is named only where the DNA matches it firmly. Not every row has a clone size; where given, it reads once, few, many or a size class.

size: NA
D: NA
J: TRBJ2-7
length: 16
V: TRBV4-1
DNA: TGCGCCAGCAGCCAAGGGAGGGCCCGGAGCTCCTACGAGCAGTACTTC
CDR3: CASSQGRARSSYEQYF

size: NA
D: TRBD1
J: TRBJ2-3
length: 14
V: TRBV10-2
DNA: TGCGCCAGCAGTGGAACAGGGGATTGGGATACGCAGTATTTT
CDR3: CASSGTGDWDTQYF

size: few
D: NA
J: TRBJ1-3
length: 16
V: TRBV4-3
DNA: TGCGCCAGCAGCCAAGCGTTAGACTCCCCAGGGGACACCATATATTTT
CDR3: CASSQALDSPGDTIYF

size: few
D: TRBD1
J: TRBJ1-5
length: 16
V: TRBV27
DNA: TGTGCCAGCAGGCCCGACACAAGGACAGGGACAGAACCCCAGCATTTT
CDR3: CASRPDTRTGTEPQHF

size: NA
D: NA
J: TRBJ2-2
length: 16
V: TRBV5-1
DNA: TGCGCCAGCAGCGATTTCAGGGGCCTGAACACCGGGGAGCTGTTTTTT
CDR3: CASSDFRGLNTGELFF

size: NA
D: TRBD2
J: TRBJ2-1
length: 15
V: TRBV7-2
DNA: TGTGCCAGCAGCCAGGGCGGGGGATCCTACAATGAGCAGTTCTTC
CDR3: CASSQGGGSYNEQFF

size: NA
D: NA
J: TRBJ2-1
length: 17
V: TRBV15
DNA: TGTGCCACCAGCAGAGAACGAGGCCCGCAGCCCTACAATGAGCAGTTCTTC
CDR3: CATSRERGPQPYNEQFF

size: NA
D: NA
J: TRBJ2-1
length: 13
V: TRBV27
DNA: TGTGCCAGCAGTTTATCACCACTCAATGAGCAGTTCTTC
CDR3: CASSLSPLNEQFF

size: NA
D: TRBD2
J: TRBJ2-1
length: 16
V: TRBV4-2
DNA: TGTGCCAGCAGCCAAGAGGCTAGCGGGAGGTATAATGAGCAGTTCTTC
CDR3: CASSQEASGRYNEQFF

size: few
D: NA
J: TRBJ1-5
length: 14
V: TRBV5-8
DNA: TGTGCCAGCAGCAGGGGGGGGGACAATCAGCCCCAGCATTTT
CDR3: CASSRGGDNQPQHF

size: NA
D: TRBD2
J: TRBJ2-7
length: 13
V: TRBV27
DNA: TGTGCCAGCAGCCTAGCGGGGGCTCAGGAGCAGTACTTC
CDR3: CASSLAGAQEQYF

size: NA
D: TRBD2
J: TRBJ2-5
length: 15
V: TRBV28
DNA: TGTGCCAGCAGTTGGAGCGGGAGGAAGTTGGAGACCCAGTACTTC
CDR3: CASSWSGRKLETQYF

size: NA
D: NA
J: TRBJ2-1
length: 14
V: TRBV19
DNA: TGTGCCAGTAGTAGGCGGGACGGCGACAATGAGCAGTTCTTC
CDR3: CASSRRDGDNEQFF

size: NA
D: TRBD1
J: TRBJ1-2
length: 17
V: TRBV14
DNA: TGTGCCAGCAGCCAAGATCTGGGACAGGGAGGTGTATGGGGCTACACCTTC
CDR3: CASSQDLGQGGVWGYTF

size: NA
D: TRBD2
J: TRBJ2-1
length: 15
V: TRBV4-3
DNA: TGCGCCAGCAGCACCGGACTAGCGGGAGGTTATGAGCAGTTCTTC
CDR3: CASSTGLAGGYEQFF

size: NA
D: NA
J: TRBJ2-5
length: 15
V: TRBV13
DNA: TGTGCCAGCAGCCCCCGACTATCGTACCAAGAGACCCAGTACTTC
CDR3: CASSPRLSYQETQYF